This T cell receptor (beta chain) appears in the sequencing data of a study of beta chain features in type 1 diabetes. Across the whole study: The number of sorted cells examined across all samples was approximately 110,000,000. Study-level points and caveats: People with Type 1 diabetes carried modestly yet significantly shorter TCRB CDR3s in all four CD4+ subsets. A cDNA-based sequencing approach could over-represent cells with high TCR expression.

The V end lost 0 bases, the J end lost 0 bases, and 5 bases lay between the germline ends. This CDR3 region has 13 residues. The germline V gene has CDR1 GTSNPN and CDR2 SVGIG (reference sequence). Sequenced material consisted of expressed TCRB transcripts (all of the isolated RNA was reverse transcribed). TCRdb keeps only in-frame clones here, not all; method: immunoSEQ multiplex PCR. The sample records around 150,000 clones, approximately 62% being singletons. CD45RO/CCR7/CD25/CD127/CD95/CD27 staining was used to isolate CD4+ naive, central memory, regulatory and stem cell-like memory cells by sorting. Purity above 98% was achieved in all sorted populations. This clone has more than one count but fewer than ten. The antigen remains unidentified.

This sequence originates from a young man with type 1 diabetes. The sample taken for sequencing was naive CD4+ T cells from blood. The chain employs TRBV30 and TRBJ1-2; no clear D gene. CDR3 in amino acids: CAWSVLTNYGYTF. For the CDR3, the DNA is TGTGCCTGGAGTGTTCTCACTAACTATGGCTACACCTTC. The full variable domain, completed using reference TRBV30 and TRBJ1-2, is SQTIHQWPATLVQPVGSPLSLECTVEGTSNPNLYWYRQAAGRGLQLLFYSVGIGQISSEVPQNLSASRPQDRQFILSSKKLLLSDSGFYLCAWSVLTNYGYTFGSGTRLTVV.